This is a list of T cell receptor beta chains from one sample in a study of T cell responses to AZD1222 COVID-19 vaccine. Only in-frame clones appear in the TCRdb table, and some are missing; sequencing was by immunoSEQ multiplex PCR. The sample shows 100,000 to 120,000 clones, approximately 92% of them seen only once. Sequenced here: peripheral blood, sampled 28 days after the second AZD1222 dose. The source of these receptors is an adult who received the AZD1222 COVID-19 vaccine. CDR3s include the opening cysteine and the closing phenylalanine or tryptophan. A D gene is named only where the DNA matches it firmly. The size entry is marked missing in some rows and otherwise reads once, few, many or a size class.

CDR3nt	CDR3aa	v_gene	j_gene	d_gene	abundance
TGTGCCAGCAGTTATAAGGCCGAGCAGTACTTC	CASSYKAEQYF	TRBV6-9	TRBJ2-7	.	.
TGTGCCAGCAGCTTGGAGCAGACCCAGTACTTC	CASSLEQTQYF	TRBV5-5	TRBJ2-5	.	.
TGTGCCAGCAGCTTCTTCGGGACAGCTCGTGGCTACACCTTC	CASSFFGTARGYTF	TRBV7-2	TRBJ1-2	TRBD1	.
TGTGCCAGCAGCCAAGGGGAGGGGGCCAATTCACCCCTCCACTTT	CASSQGEGANSPLHF	TRBV3-1/TRBV3-2	TRBJ1-6	TRBD1	.
TGTGCCAGCAGCCCCCCGGGACGGAATCAGCCCCAGCATTTT	CASSPPGRNQPQHF	TRBV2	TRBJ1-5	.	.
TGTGCCACCAGCAGAGGTGTGAACGGGGAGCTGTTTTTT	CATSRGVNGELFF	TRBV15	TRBJ2-2	.	.
TGTGCCAGCAGCTTGGTGGGAGGGGAAAGGGATGGCTACACCTTC	CASSLVGGERDGYTF	TRBV5-4	TRBJ1-2	.	.
TGTGCCAGCAGCTTGACCCGCTACGAGCAGTACTTC	CASSLTRYEQYF	TRBV7-2	TRBJ2-7	.	.
TGTGCCAGCAGCTTAACAGGGGTTAACACTGAAGCTTTCTTT	CASSLTGVNTEAFF	TRBV7-3	TRBJ1-1	.	.
TGTGCCAGCAGGGTTAGTGACAGGGGATTTTTTAGCTCCTACAATGAGCAGTTCTTC	CASRVSDRGFFSSYNEQFF	TRBV27	TRBJ2-1	TRBD1	few
TGTGCCAGTAGTAGGGCAGGGCCCACCAACGAGCAGTACTTC	CASSRAGPTNEQYF	TRBV19	TRBJ2-7	.	.
TGTGCCAGCACCCTGGGCGGGAGCACAGATACGCAGTATTTT	CASTLGGSTDTQYF	TRBV28	TRBJ2-3	.	.
TGTGCCAGCAGCCCGGGACAGGGAGACGATGGCTACACCTTC	CASSPGQGDDGYTF	TRBV28	TRBJ1-2	TRBD1	.
TGTGCCAGTAGTCACACCGGGACAGCTGTCTACAATGAGCAGTTCTTC	CASSHTGTAVYNEQFF	TRBV19	TRBJ2-1	TRBD1	once
TGTGCCAGCAGTTTTCCGCCCTACGAGCAGTACTTC	CASSFPPYEQYF	TRBV28	TRBJ2-7	.	.
TGTGCCAGCAGTTCCAGGGATCTATCTGAGCAGTTCTTC	CASSSRDLSEQFF	TRBV6-5	TRBJ2-1	.	.
TGCGCCAGCAGCCAAGATAGGGGGGTAGGCGGCTACACCTTC	CASSQDRGVGGYTF	TRBV4-3	TRBJ1-2	.	.
TGTGCCAGCAGCTTCCCTCTGGGGGGACGCTACGACGATGAGCAGTTCTTC	CASSFPLGGRYDDEQFF	TRBV7-9	TRBJ2-1	.	.
TGTGCCAGCAGCTTAACGGCTAGCCGGGGTGATACGCAGTATTTT	CASSLTASRGDTQYF	TRBV11-3	TRBJ2-3	.	.
TGCGCCAGCAGCCAAGCTCATCGGCTCTCTGGGGCCAACGTCCTGACTTTC	CASSQAHRLSGANVLTF	TRBV4-1	TRBJ2-6	.	.
TGTGCCAGCAGCCCTACCACTCGGACCCGGCCAGGTTTTGGGGAGCTGTTTTTT	CASSPTTRTRPGFGELFF	TRBV28	TRBJ2-2	.	.
TGCGCCAGCAGGCCGACCGGACTAGCGGGGGAGAGGGGCAACACCGGGGAGCTGTTTTTT	CASRPTGLAGERGNTGELFF	TRBV10-2	TRBJ2-2	TRBD2	.
TGTGCCAGCAGCCCCCAGGGGGATAATTCACCCCTCCACTTT	CASSPQGDNSPLHF	TRBV7-9	TRBJ1-6	TRBD1	.
.	CASSLFFFGQGNSYEQYF	TRBV7-8	TRBJ2-7	.	few
TGTGCCAGCAGCCGACTACCGAACACCGGGGAGCTGTTTTTT	CASSRLPNTGELFF	TRBV6-4	TRBJ2-2	.	.
TGCAGCGTTTTGGGCTCCTACAATGAGCAGTTCTTC	CSVLGSYNEQFF	TRBV29-1	TRBJ2-1	.	once
TGTGCCAGCAGTTTAAACGGCCTCCAAGCTTTCTTT	CASSLNGLQAFF	TRBV28	TRBJ1-1	.	.
TGTGCCAGCAGTCCGGCCCCCCCCTACGAGCAGTACTTC	CASSPAPPYEQYF	TRBV28	TRBJ2-7	.	.
TGTGCCAGTAGTATATCGACAGGGTGGAATTCACCCCTCCACTTT	CASSISTGWNSPLHF	TRBV19	TRBJ1-6	TRBD1	.
TGTGCCAGCTCCCAAGACAGGAACACTGAAGCTTTCTTT	CASSQDRNTEAFF	TRBV18	TRBJ1-1	.	once
TGTGCCAGCAGCCCCGCGGGGGTTTACGAGCAGTACTTC	CASSPAGVYEQYF	TRBV7-9	TRBJ2-7	TRBD2	.
TGTGCCAGCAGCTTACGTAATCGACGAGACCAAGAGACCCAGTACTTC	CASSLRNRRDQETQYF	TRBV11-2	TRBJ2-5	.	.
TGTGCCAGCAGCCAAGTGAGACTAGCGCCTTACAATGAGCAGTTCTTC	CASSQVRLAPYNEQFF	TRBV3-1/TRBV3-2	TRBJ2-1	TRBD2	.
TGCGCCAGCAGCTTAATGATTGAGGGGGCTGGAAACACCATATATTTT	CASSLMIEGAGNTIYF	TRBV5-1	TRBJ1-3	.	.
TGTGCCAGCAGCCGGGACAGGGGGCGCAACTATGGCTACACCTTC	CASSRDRGRNYGYTF	TRBV7-2	TRBJ1-2	TRBD1	.
TGTGCCAGCCGCGAACCAGCGGGAGAGACCCAGTACTTC	CASREPAGETQYF	TRBV18	TRBJ2-5	.	.
TGTGCCAGCAGCTTAGCCTTGACAGGGACTGAAGCTTTCTTT	CASSLALTGTEAFF	TRBV7-9	TRBJ1-1	TRBD1	.
TGTGCCAGCAGTTGGTACAATGAGCAGTTCTTC	CASSWYNEQFF	TRBV6-5	TRBJ2-1	.	.
TGTGCCAGCAGCTTAGCTGGGGGTGAAGCTTTCTTT	CASSLAGGEAFF	TRBV11-2	TRBJ1-1	.	.
TGTGCCAGCAGTTTTTCGGGAGTAAAAAATACGCAGTATTTT	CASSFSGVKNTQYF	TRBV27	TRBJ2-3	.	.
TGCGCCAGCAGCTGGGGGACCCGGACGGGGAACACCATATATTTT	CASSWGTRTGNTIYF	TRBV5-1	TRBJ1-3	.	.
TGTGCCAGCAGCTCTCCGGGACCGTACAATGAGCAGTTCTTC	CASSSPGPYNEQFF	TRBV7-3	TRBJ2-1	.	.
TGTGCCAGCAGTTTATCAGGCAGGGCTGGGGCCAACGTCCTGACTTTC	CASSLSGRAGANVLTF	TRBV27	TRBJ2-6	.	.
TGTGCCAGCTCTCCCGACAGGCTGAGCTCCTACGAGCAGTACTTC	CASSPDRLSSYEQYF	TRBV18	TRBJ2-7	.	.
TGTGCCATCAGTGAGTCGTTGGGGCCCGGCACTGAAGCTTTCTTT	CAISESLGPGTEAFF	TRBV10-3	TRBJ1-1	.	.
TGTGCCAGCAGAACCGGGACTAGCCTCCAGGGGCAGTTCTTC	CASRTGTSLQGQFF	TRBV2	TRBJ2-1	TRBD2	.